The T cell receptor beta chain under discussion was sequenced for a study of early T cells in non-severe SARS-CoV-2 infection. Study at large: Sequencing of bulk RNA from unsorted whole blood was done, without chain pairing. Whole-study findings and limits: VDJdb matches were skewed toward anti-spike CD8 T cell responses.

Individual cDNA molecules were tagged with unique molecular identifiers. TCRdb analysed the 5' RACE reads with MiXCR anew, one entry per CDR3 protein. The sample yields 20,000 to 30,000 distinct CDR3 sequences, around 3.9% seen once. This clonotype was observed at least ten times. The antigen is undetermined. This CDR3 comprises 17 residues. The V gene's germline CDR1 is GTSNPN and CDR2 SVGIG (reference sequence). Unmatched junction bases numbered 14, after V lost 2 bases and J lost 7 bases. The sample consisted of whole blood. The V and J genes are TRBV30 and TRBJ1-5; 10 positions match TRBD1. The sequence was collected from an adult who was a healthcare worker with PCR-confirmed SARS-CoV-2 infection or an uninfected control (not recorded which). CDR3 sequence reads: CAWSTPSWGQGRQPQHF. The CDR3 nucleotides read TGTGCCTGGAGTACGCCCTCGTGGGGACAGGGGAGGCAGCCCCAGCATTTT.